The source of this T cell receptor beta chain is a study of blood T cell repertoires in COVID-19. Across the whole study: Material from acute and convalescent COVID-19 was sourced from the United States, Italy and Spain. T cells, B-cell-depleted T cells, or PBMCs provided the cDNA or gDNA that served as material.

Data came from immunoSEQ multiplex PCR; TCRdb stores just in-frame clones and leaves some out. The sample has hundreds of thousands of clones; more than 85% are singletons. CDR3 length: 13 residues. V shed 5 bases and J 14 bases; nucleotides not matched to a gene: 9. The germline V gene encodes CDR1 SGHDN and CDR2 FVKESK. Participants had their cohort set by participant-reported clinical history. Cohort 3 donors were reported recovered after two negative PCRs, clearance, or symptom resolution. The sequenced sample was PBMCs or T cells enriched from blood (not recorded which). The chain is built from TRBV14 and TRBJ1-6, with 7 bases matching TRBD1. This clonotype originated in a woman between 55 and 75 years old who had recovered from COVID-19. CDR3 protein: CASSIRQGRTLHF. The CDR3 bases are TGTGCCAGCAGCATCCGACAGGGCCGGACCCTCCACTTT. Variable domain in full (rest from reference TRBV14 and TRBJ1-6): EAGVTQFPSHSVIEKGQTVTLRCDPISGHDNLYWYRRVMGKEIKFLLHFVKESKQDESGMPNNRFLAERTGGTYSTLKVQPAELEDSGVYFCASSIRQGRTLHFGNGTRLTVT.